The text below deals with one TCR beta chain. These data come from a study of blood T cell repertoires in COVID-19. Background on the study: PBMCs, B-cell-depleted T cells, or T cells were the source of the cDNA or gDNA that made up the material.

Original data processing: Using reference gene primer amplification, nucleated cell counts were estimated. Assay: immunoSEQ multiplex PCR; the TCRdb copy retains only in-frame clones and omits some. The V and J calls and clone size were taken over from that table, and D and trimming were inferred from the DNA. The sample holds approximately 81,000 clones, 90% to 95% seen once. The TCR comes from a woman in her fifties or sixties in a cohort sampled during active COVID-19. Sample: peripheral blood.

CDR3 amino acids: CAWSDRGNEQYF. Written as DNA, the CDR3 is TGTGCCTGGAGCGACAGGGGCAACGAGCAGTACTTC. This chain connects TRBV30 to TRBJ2-7; 8 nucleotides agree with TRBD1. Germline CDR1 reads GTSNPN; CDR2 reads SVGIG (reference sequence). The CDR3 extends over 12 amino acids. Trimming cost V 3 bases and J 5 bases; bases outside gene matches: 3.